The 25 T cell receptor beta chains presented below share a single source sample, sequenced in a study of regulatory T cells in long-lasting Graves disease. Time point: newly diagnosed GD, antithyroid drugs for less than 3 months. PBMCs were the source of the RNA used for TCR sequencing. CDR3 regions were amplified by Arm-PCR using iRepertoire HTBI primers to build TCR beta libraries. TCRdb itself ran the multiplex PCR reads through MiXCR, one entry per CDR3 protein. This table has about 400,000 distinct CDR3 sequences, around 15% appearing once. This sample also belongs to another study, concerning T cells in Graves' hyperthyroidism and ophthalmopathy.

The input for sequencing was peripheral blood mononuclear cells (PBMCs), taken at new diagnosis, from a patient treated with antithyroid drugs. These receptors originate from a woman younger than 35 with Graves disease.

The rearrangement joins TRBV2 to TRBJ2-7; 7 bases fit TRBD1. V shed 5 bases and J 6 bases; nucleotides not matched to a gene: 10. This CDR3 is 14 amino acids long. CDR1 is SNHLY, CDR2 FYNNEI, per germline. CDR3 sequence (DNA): TGTGCCAGCAGTTTGTCCGGGACAGCTCTCGAGCAGTACTTC. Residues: CASSLSGTALEQYF.

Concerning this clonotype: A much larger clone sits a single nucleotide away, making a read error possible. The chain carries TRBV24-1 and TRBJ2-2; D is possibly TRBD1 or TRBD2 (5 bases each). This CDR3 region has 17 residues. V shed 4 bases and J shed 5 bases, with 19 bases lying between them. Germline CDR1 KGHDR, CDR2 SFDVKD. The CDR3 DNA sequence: TGTGCCACCAGTGACGACCCGGGACCGGTATGGACCGGGGAGCTGTTTTTT. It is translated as CATSDDPGPVWTGELFF.

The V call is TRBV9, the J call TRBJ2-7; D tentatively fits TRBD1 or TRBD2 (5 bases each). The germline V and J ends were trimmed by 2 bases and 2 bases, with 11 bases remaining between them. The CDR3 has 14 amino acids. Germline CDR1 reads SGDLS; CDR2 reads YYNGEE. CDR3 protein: CASSVRDGTYEQYF. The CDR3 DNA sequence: TGTGCCAGCAGCGTCCGGGACGGAACCTACGAGCAGTACTTC. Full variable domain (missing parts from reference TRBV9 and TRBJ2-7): DSGVTQTPKHLITATGQRVTLRCSPRSGDLSVYWYQQSLDQGLQFLIQYYNGEERAKGNILERFSAQQFPDLHSELNLSSLELGDSALYFCASSVRDGTYEQYFGPGTRLTVT.

CDR3 residues: CASSTGTGTHEQYF. For the CDR3, the DNA is TGTGCCAGCAGCACCGGGACAGGGACCCACGAGCAGTACTTC. The gene calls are TRBV5-6 and TRBJ2-7; TRBD1 matches 9 bases. CDR1 is SGHDT, CDR2 YYEEEE, per germline. V dropped 4 bases and J dropped 5; count of bases not matched to a gene: 7. The CDR3 loop spans 14 amino acids.

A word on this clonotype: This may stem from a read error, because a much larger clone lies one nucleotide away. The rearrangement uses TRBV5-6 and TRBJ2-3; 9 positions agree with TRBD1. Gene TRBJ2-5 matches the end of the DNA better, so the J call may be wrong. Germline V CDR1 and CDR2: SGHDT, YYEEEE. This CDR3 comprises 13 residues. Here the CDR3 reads CTSSLGTGQTQYF. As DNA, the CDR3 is TGTACCAGCAGCTTGGGGACAGGGCAGACCCAGTACTTC.

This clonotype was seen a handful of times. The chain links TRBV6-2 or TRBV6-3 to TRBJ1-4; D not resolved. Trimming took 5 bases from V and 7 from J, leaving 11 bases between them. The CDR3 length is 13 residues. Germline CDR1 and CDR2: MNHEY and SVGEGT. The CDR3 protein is CASSVLLSEKLFF. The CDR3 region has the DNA TGTGCCAGCAGTGTCCTTTTGAGTGAAAAACTGTTTTTT.

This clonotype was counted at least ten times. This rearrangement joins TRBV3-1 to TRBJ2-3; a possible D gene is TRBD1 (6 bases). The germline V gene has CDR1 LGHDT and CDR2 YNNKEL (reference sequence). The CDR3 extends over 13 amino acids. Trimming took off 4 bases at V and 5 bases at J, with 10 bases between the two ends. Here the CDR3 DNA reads TGTGCCAGCAGCCTACTCAGGGGAGATACGCAGTATTTT. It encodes CASSLLRGDTQYF.

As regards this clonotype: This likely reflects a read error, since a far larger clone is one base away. The CDR3 is CASSQGGGRRYNEQYF. The CDR3 DNA follows: TGTGCCAGCAGCCAGGGAGGGGGGCGGAGATACAATGAGCAGTACTTC. The V gene is TRBV3-1, the J gene TRBJ2-7, with D possibly being TRBD2 (7 bases). CDR3 length: 16 amino acids. The V gene's germline CDR1 is LGHDT and CDR2 YNNKEL (reference sequence). V was pared by 3 bases and J by 7 bases, with 22 bases between.

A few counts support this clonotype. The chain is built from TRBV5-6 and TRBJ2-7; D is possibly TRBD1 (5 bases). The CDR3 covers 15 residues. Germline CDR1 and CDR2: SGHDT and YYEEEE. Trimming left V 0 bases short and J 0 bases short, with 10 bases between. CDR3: CASSLAPTDSYEQYF. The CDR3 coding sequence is TGTGCCAGCAGCTTGGCCCCGACAGACTCCTACGAGCAGTACTTC.

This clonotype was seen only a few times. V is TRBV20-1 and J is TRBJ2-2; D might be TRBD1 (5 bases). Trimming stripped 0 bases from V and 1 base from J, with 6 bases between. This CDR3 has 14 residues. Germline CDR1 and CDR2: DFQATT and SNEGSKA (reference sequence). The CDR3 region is CSARDRVNTGELFF. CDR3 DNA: TGCAGTGCTAGAGACAGGGTGAACACCGGGGAGCTGTTTTTT.

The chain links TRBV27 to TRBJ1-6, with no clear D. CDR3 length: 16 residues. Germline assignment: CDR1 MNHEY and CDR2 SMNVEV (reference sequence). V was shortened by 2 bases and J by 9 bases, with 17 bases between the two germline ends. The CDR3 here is CASSLEERGLGSPLHF. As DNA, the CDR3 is TGTGCCAGCAGTTTAGAGGAGCGGGGTCTAGGTTCACCCCTCCACTTT.

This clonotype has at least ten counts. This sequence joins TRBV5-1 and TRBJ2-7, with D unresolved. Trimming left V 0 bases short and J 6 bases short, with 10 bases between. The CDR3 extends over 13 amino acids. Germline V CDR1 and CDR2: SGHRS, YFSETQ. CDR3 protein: CASSLDTVAEQYF. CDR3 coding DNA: TGCGCCAGCAGCTTGGACACTGTGGCCGAGCAGTACTTC.

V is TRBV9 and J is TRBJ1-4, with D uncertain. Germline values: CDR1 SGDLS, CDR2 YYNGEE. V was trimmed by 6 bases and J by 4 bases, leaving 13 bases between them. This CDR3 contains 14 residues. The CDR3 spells CASNRHFLNEKLFF. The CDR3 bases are TGTGCCAGCAACCGACACTTCCTTAATGAAAAACTGTTTTTT.

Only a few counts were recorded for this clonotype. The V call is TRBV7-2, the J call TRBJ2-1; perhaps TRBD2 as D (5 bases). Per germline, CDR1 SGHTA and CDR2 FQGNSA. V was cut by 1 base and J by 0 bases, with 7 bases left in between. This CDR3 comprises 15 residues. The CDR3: CASSLDAGSYNEQFF. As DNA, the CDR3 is TGTGCCAGCAGCTTAGACGCGGGCTCCTACAATGAGCAGTTCTTC.

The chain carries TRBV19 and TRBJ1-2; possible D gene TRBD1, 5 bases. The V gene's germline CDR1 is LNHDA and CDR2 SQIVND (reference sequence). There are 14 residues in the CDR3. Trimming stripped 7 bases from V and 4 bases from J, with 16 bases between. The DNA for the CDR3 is TGTGCCAGTACTCGTCAGGGCGTGGGCTATGGCTACACCTTC. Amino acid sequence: CASTRQGVGYGYTF.

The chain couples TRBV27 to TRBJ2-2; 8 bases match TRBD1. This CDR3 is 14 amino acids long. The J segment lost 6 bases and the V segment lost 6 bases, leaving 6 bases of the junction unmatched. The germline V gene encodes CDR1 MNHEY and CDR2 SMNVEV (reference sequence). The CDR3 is CASRTGVGAGELFF. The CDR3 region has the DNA TGTGCCAGCAGGACAGGGGTCGGAGCCGGGGAGCTGTTTTTT.

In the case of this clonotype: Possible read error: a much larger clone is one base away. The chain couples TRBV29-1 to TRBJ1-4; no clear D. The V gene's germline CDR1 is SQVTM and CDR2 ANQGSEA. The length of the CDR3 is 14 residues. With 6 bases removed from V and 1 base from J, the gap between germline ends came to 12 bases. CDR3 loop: CSVTKSGTNEKLFF. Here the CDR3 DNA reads TGCAGCGTCACCAAGAGTGGAACTAATGAAAAACTGTTTTTT.

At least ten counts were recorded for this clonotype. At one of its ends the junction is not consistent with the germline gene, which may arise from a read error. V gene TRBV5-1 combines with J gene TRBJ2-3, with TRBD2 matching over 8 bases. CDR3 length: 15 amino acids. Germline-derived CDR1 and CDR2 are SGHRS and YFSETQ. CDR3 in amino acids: CASSSERGYTDTQYF. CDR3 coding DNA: TGTGCCAGCAGTTCTGAGCGGGGGTACACAGATACGCAGTATTTT. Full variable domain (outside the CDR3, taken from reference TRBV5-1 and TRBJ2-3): KAGVTQTPRYLIKTRGQQVTLSCSPISGHRSVSWYQQTPGQGLQFLFEYFSETQRNKGNFPGRFSGRQFSNSRSEMNVSTLELGDSALYLCASSSERGYTDTQYFGPGTRLTVL.

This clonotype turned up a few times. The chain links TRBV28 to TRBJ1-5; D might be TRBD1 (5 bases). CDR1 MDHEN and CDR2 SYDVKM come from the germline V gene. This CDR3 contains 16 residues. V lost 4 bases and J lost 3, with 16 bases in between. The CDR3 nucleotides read TGTGCCAGCAGTTGGGTGCAGGGTACTAACAATCAGCCCCAGCATTTT. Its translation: CASSWVQGTNNQPQHF.

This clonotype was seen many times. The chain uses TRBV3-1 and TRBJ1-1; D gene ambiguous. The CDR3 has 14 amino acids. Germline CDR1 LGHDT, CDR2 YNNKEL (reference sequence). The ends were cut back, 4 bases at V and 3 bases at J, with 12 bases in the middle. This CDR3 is CASSPISGYTEAFF. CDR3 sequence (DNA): TGTGCCAGCAGCCCAATTAGCGGATACACTGAAGCTTTCTTT. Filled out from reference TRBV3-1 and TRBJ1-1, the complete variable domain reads DTAVSQTPKYLVTQMGNDKSIKCEQNLGHDTMYWYKQDSKKFLKIMFSYNNKELIINETVPNRFSPKSPDKAHLNLHINSLELGDSAVYFCASSPISGYTEAFFGQGTRLTVV.

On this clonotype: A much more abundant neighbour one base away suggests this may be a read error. Here the CDR3 DNA reads TGCGCCAGCAGCCCTCCCCGGTGGGATGATCAGTTCTTC. This sequence encodes CASSPPRWDDQFF. This chain connects TRBV5-1 to TRBJ2-1; D remains ambiguous. The CDR3 runs 13 residues. Germline V gives CDR1 SGHRS, CDR2 YFSETQ.

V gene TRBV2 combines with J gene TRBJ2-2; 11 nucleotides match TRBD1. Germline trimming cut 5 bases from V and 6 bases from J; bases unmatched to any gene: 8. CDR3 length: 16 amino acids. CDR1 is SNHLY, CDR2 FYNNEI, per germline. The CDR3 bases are TGTGCCAGCAGTTTGTCCGGGACAGGGGGATCCGGGGAGCTGTTTTTT. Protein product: CASSLSGTGGSGELFF.

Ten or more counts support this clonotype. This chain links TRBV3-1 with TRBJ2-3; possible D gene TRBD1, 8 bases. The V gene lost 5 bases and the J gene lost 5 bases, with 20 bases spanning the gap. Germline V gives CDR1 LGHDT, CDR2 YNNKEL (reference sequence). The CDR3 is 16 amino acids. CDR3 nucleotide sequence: TGTGCCAGCAGCTTCGTCTCACAGGGGGGGAAAGATACGCAGTATTTT. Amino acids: CASSFVSQGGKDTQYF.

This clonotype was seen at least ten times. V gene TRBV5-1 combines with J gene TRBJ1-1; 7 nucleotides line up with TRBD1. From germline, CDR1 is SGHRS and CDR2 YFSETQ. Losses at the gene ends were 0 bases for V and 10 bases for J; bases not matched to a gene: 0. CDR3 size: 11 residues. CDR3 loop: CASSLGQGAFF. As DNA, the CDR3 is TGCGCCAGCAGCTTGGGACAGGGAGCTTTCTTT.

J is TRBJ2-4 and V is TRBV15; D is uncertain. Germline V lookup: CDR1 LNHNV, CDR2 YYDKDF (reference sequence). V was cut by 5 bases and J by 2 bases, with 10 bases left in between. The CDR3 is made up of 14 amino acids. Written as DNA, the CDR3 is TGTGCCACCAGCGCATCAATCACCAAAAACATTCAGTACTTC. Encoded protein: CATSASITKNIQYF.